This T cell receptor (beta chain) was documented in a study of T cell changes during pregnancy in multiple sclerosis. The ends lost 7 bases at V and 0 bases at J; junction bases unmatched: 3. The CDR3 contains 13 residues. CDR1 LNHDA and CDR2 SQIVND come from the germline V gene (reference sequence). Using immunoSEQ multiplex PCR, the repertoire was profiled, and TCRdb retains in-frame clones only, with some absent. The table shows over 25,000 clones, with approximately 91% occurring only once. This clone showed up just a few times. This receptor was identified in a female donor with multiple sclerosis, enrolled in a pregnancy study. The sequencing here drew on CD8+ T cells from peripheral blood mononuclear cells, taken before pregnancy. This rearrangement joins TRBV19 to TRBJ2-7, with TRBD1 identical over 7 bases. CDR3 amino acids: CASTGDSSYEQYF. Written as DNA, the CDR3 is TGTGCCAGTACTGGGGACAGCTCCTACGAGCAGTACTTC.